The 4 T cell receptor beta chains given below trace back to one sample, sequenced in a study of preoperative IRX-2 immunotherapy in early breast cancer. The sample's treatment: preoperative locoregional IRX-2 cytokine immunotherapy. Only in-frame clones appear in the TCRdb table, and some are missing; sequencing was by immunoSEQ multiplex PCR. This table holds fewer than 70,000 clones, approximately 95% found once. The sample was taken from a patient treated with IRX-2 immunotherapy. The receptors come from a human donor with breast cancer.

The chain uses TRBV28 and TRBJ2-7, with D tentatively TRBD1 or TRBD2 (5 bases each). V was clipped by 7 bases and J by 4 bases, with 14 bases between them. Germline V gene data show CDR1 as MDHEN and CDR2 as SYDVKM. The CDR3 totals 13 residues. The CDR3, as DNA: TGTGCCAGCACCCCGGGACGGAGATACGAGCAGTACTTC. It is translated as CASTPGRRYEQYF.

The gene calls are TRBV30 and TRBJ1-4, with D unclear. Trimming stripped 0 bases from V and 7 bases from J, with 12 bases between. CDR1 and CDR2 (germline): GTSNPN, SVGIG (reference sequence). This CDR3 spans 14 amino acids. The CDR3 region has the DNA TGTGCCTGGAGTGTTTTTCCAAATAGTGAAAAACTGTTTTTT. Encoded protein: CAWSVFPNSEKLFF.

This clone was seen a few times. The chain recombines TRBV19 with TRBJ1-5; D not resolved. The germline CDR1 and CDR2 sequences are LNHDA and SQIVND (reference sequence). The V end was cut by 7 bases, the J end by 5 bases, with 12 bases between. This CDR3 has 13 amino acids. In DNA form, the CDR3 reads TGTGCCAGTAATTCTGACCTCGATCAGCCCCAGCATTTT. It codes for CASNSDLDQPQHF.

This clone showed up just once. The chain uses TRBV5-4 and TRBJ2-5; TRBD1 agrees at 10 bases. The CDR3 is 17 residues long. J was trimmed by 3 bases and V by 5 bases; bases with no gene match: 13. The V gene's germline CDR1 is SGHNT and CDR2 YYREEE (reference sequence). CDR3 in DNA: TGTGCCAGCAGGCAGGGGACAGGGGTAGGGCTTAAAGAGACCCAGTACTTC. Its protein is CASRQGTGVGLKETQYF.